A single sample is the source of the 22 T cell receptor beta chains below, sequenced in a study of blood T cell repertoires in COVID-19. Measured with immunoSEQ multiplex PCR; TCRdb has only the in-frame clones, and not every one. The data contain under 95,000 clones, 75% to 85% of them singletons. The sequenced sample consisted of peripheral blood. The receptors shown here come from a woman older than 75 with acute or convalescent COVID-19.

The rearrangement links TRBV11-2 to TRBJ2-7; 7 nucleotides align to TRBD1. Germline values: CDR1 SGHAT, CDR2 FQNNGV. The CDR3 runs 12 residues. With V trimmed by 5 bases and J by 6 bases, 4 bases remained unmatched. This CDR3 is CASSESGGEQYF. Here the CDR3 DNA reads TGTGCCAGCAGCGAGTCAGGGGGCGAGCAGTACTTC.

This sequence joins TRBV18 and TRBJ1-2; D not certain. V lost 5 bases and J 2 bases, leaving 9 bases between the germline ends. From germline, CDR1 is KGHSH and CDR2 LQKENI. CDR3 length: 13 residues. The CDR3, as DNA: TGTGCCAGCTCAGAGAACAGAAACTATGGCTACACCTTC. This encodes CASSENRNYGYTF. Looking up the rest from reference TRBV18 and TRBJ1-2 gives the full variable domain: NAGVMQNPRHLVRRRGQEARLRCSPMKGHSHVYWYRQLPEEGLKFMVYLQKENIIDESGMPKERFSAEFPKEGPSILRIQQVVRGDSAAYFCASSENRNYGYTFGSGTRLTVV.

The chain carries TRBV6-2 or TRBV6-3 and TRBJ1-2; TRBD1 matches 9 bases. V gave up 5 bases and J gave up 4 bases; unmatched junction bases: 8. CDR3 length equals 15 residues. Looked up from germline, CDR1 is MNHEY and CDR2 is SVGEGT. The CDR3 region has the DNA TGTGCCAGCAGTCGACCGGGACAGGGCGTCTATGGCTACACCTTC. Translation gives CASSRPGQGVYGYTF.

The J gene is TRBJ1-3, the V gene TRBV2; D may be TRBD1 (6 bases). Between the trimmed V and J ends, which lost 8 bases and 2 bases, there was a span of 13 bases. The CDR3 runs to 14 residues. CDR1 and CDR2 from the germline V gene are SNHLY and FYNNEI. The CDR3 coding sequence is TGTGCCAGCCGAAGGGGGGGGCCTGGAAACACCATATATTTT. It yields the protein CASRRGGPGNTIYF.

The chain carries TRBV3-1 (or the pseudogene TRBV3-2) and TRBJ2-5; D unclear. The V and J ends lost 1 base and 5 bases respectively, with 8 bases between them. Looked up from germline, CDR1 is LGHDT and CDR2 is YNNKEL (reference sequence). CDR3 size: 13 residues. CDR3 sequence (DNA): TGTGCCAGCAGCCAAGGACGGGTGGAGACCCAGTACTTC. Amino acids: CASSQGRVETQYF.

This clone has more than one count but fewer than ten. The rearrangement links TRBV5-1 to TRBJ2-6; tentatively, D is TRBD1 (8 bases). The CDR3 extends over 18 amino acids. The germline V gene has CDR1 SGHRS and CDR2 YFSETQ. Trimming stripped 4 bases from V and 2 bases from J, with 19 bases between. The CDR3 nucleotides are TGCGCCAGCAGCGTAAAGACAGGGGAGGGGACTGGGGCCAACGTCCTGACTTTC. This sequence encodes CASSVKTGEGTGANVLTF.

J is TRBJ1-3 and V is TRBV5-1, with D perhaps matching TRBD1 (6 bases). CDR3 length equals 15 residues. Germline V gene data show CDR1 as SGHRS and CDR2 as YFSETQ. V lost 2 bases, J lost 0 bases, and 9 bases lay in between. The CDR3 spells CASSFQTGSGNTIYF. As DNA, the CDR3 is TGCGCCAGCAGCTTCCAGACAGGCTCTGGAAACACCATATATTTT.

This rearrangement joins TRBV7-9 to TRBJ2-5, with TRBD1 matching 7 bases. Germline V gene data show CDR1 as SEHNR and CDR2 as FQNEAQ (reference sequence). The length of the CDR3 is 16 residues. J gave up 3 bases and V 5 bases, and 12 bases lay outside the gene matches. CDR3 nucleotide sequence: TGTGCCAGCAGCGTAAGAACGGGACAGATAGAAGAGACCCAGTACTTC. It translates to CASSVRTGQIEETQYF.

This chain uses TRBV7-2 with TRBJ2-3; possible D gene TRBD2, 5 bases. This CDR3 spans 13 amino acids. The germline CDR1 and CDR2 sequences are SGHTA and FQGNSA. V shed 3 bases and J shed 5 bases, with 9 bases lying between them. The CDR3 loop is CASSFRSGDTQYF. The CDR3 nucleotides are TGTGCCAGCAGCTTCAGGAGCGGAGATACGCAGTATTTT.

This chain uses TRBV7-9 with TRBJ1-1, with TRBD1 as a possible D gene (6 bases). Germline V gene data show CDR1 as SEHNR and CDR2 as FQNEAQ (reference sequence). The CDR3 is 14 residues long. V lost 3 bases and J lost 4, with 12 bases in between. This CDR3 is CASSLRGRGTEAFF. The DNA of the CDR3 is TGTGCCAGCAGCTTGCGGGGGCGCGGCACTGAAGCTTTCTTT.

J is TRBJ2-3 and V is TRBV15; weak D call: TRBD1 (5 bases). The CDR3 length is 16 residues. The V gene lost 1 base and the J gene lost 0 bases, with 11 bases spanning the gap. Germline-derived CDR1 and CDR2 are LNHNV and YYDKDF (reference sequence). CDR3 nucleotides: TGTGCCACCAGCAGAGGGAACAGGCCTAGCACAGATACGCAGTATTTT. Amino acids: CATSRGNRPSTDTQYF.

The chain uses TRBV7-8 and TRBJ2-7, with 12 bases aligning to TRBD2. The V segment lost 1 base and the J segment 6 bases; nucleotides outside the gene matches: 1. Germline values: CDR1 SGHVS, CDR2 FQNEAQ. This CDR3 is 14 amino acids long. The CDR3 here is CASSLGLAGAEQYF. The CDR3 region has the DNA TGTGCCAGCAGCTTAGGACTAGCGGGAGCCGAGCAGTACTTC.

The V call is TRBV2, the J call TRBJ1-2; D is perhaps TRBD1 (6 bases). With 6 bases removed from V and 4 bases from J, the gap between germline ends came to 15 bases. The CDR3 totals 14 residues. In germline, CDR1 is SNHLY, CDR2 FYNNEI. The CDR3 DNA reads TGTGCCAGCAGAAAGGACAGATTCTCCTATGGCTACACCTTC. Translating gives CASRKDRFSYGYTF.

The rearrangement joins TRBV3-1 (or the pseudogene TRBV3-2) to TRBJ2-3; 13 bases are a match to TRBD2. CDR3 size: 16 residues. Per germline, CDR1 LGHDT and CDR2 YNNKEL (reference sequence). V shed 3 bases, J shed 6 bases, and the junction held 6 bases outside the gene matches. The CDR3: CASSHGLAGVGDTQYF. As DNA, the CDR3 is TGTGCCAGCAGCCATGGACTAGCGGGAGTGGGGGATACGCAGTATTTT.

J is TRBJ1-2 and V is TRBV13; 8 bases are shared with TRBD1. The CDR3 spans 14 residues. The V and J ends lost 6 bases and 2 bases, in that order; junction bases with no gene match: 5. The germline V gene encodes CDR1 PRHDT and CDR2 FYEKMQ (reference sequence). The CDR3 sequence: CASSVQGANYGYTF. CDR3 nucleotides: TGTGCCAGCAGTGTTCAGGGGGCGAACTATGGCTACACCTTC.

This clone was counted between two and nine times. The J gene is TRBJ2-7, the V gene TRBV27; D is unresolved. Deletions cut 4 bases from V and 1 base from J, with 8 bases between. CDR3 length: 13 residues. Germline CDR1 and CDR2: MNHEY and SMNVEV (reference sequence). DNA of the CDR3: TGTGCCAGCAGTTCTCTAGTGTCCTACGAGCAGTACTTC. This gives the protein CASSSLVSYEQYF.

V is TRBV7-2 and J is TRBJ2-5, with TRBD1 identical over 7 bases. The CDR3 consists of 14 residues. Germline V gives CDR1 SGHTA, CDR2 FQGNSA. Trimming cost V 1 base and J 4 bases; bases outside gene matches: 3. The CDR3 loop is CASSLGWTGETQYF. CDR3 nucleotide sequence: TGTGCCAGCAGCTTAGGATGGACAGGAGAGACCCAGTACTTC.

J is TRBJ1-5 and V is TRBV5-3; unclear D gene. TRBV5-3 is assigned to the ORF class and has an uncertain function. CDR3 size: 15 residues. Trimming took off 4 bases at V and 2 bases at J, with 13 bases between the two ends. This CDR3 is CARSGPEGCNQPQHF. The CDR3 DNA reads as TGTGCCAGAAGCGGCCCGGAGGGTTGCAATCAGCCCCAGCATTTT.

The V gene is TRBV18, the J gene TRBJ2-2, with TRBD1 matching 8 bases. The CDR3 totals 15 residues. The V and J ends lost 4 bases and 6 bases, in that order; junction bases with no gene match: 7. Per germline, CDR1 KGHSH and CDR2 LQKENI. CDR3: CASSQRQGNAGELFF. DNA for the CDR3: TGTGCCAGCTCACAGAGACAGGGGAATGCCGGGGAGCTGTTTTTT.

The chain has TRBV6-6 and TRBJ1-4; weak D call: TRBD1 (5 bases). The CDR3 is made up of 16 amino acids. Germline V lookup: CDR1 MNHNY, CDR2 SVGAGI (reference sequence). Trimming left V 5 bases short and J 3 bases short, with 16 bases between. In DNA, the CDR3 is TGTGCCAGCAGTGGAGATTCACAGGCGTCTAATGAAAAACTGTTTTTT. It yields the protein CASSGDSQASNEKLFF.

V and J are TRBV24-1 and TRBJ2-3, with 9 bases fitting TRBD1. The CDR3 extends over 17 amino acids. V was clipped by 5 bases and J by 4 bases; unmatched bases: 12. The germline gives CDR1 KGHDR, CDR2 SFDVKD. CDR3 sequence: CATSAASGTGNADTQYF. The CDR3 coding sequence is TGTGCCACCAGTGCCGCGTCCGGGACAGGGAACGCAGATACGCAGTATTTT.

A few counts support this clone. Here the CDR3 DNA reads TGCGCCAGCAGCTTGGAGGGACAGAAAGGGGGGGAGCAGTACTTC. Encoded protein: CASSLEGQKGGEQYF. The chain is built from TRBV5-1 and TRBJ2-7; TRBD1 is a possible D gene (7 bases). Trimming cost V 0 bases and J 7 bases, with 17 bases left between them. Germline CDR1 reads SGHRS; CDR2 reads YFSETQ. The CDR3 consists of 15 residues.